The present T cell receptor beta chain was sequenced within a study of metastatic and nonmetastatic thyroid tumors. Study in general: Repertoires from blood and tumor or nodule tissue of malignant and benign thyroid patients were compared.

As processed by the authors: Built for papillary thyroid cancer, a distant-metastasis classifier drew on CDR3 differences across clinicopathological groups. With MiXCR, TCRdb called clones anew from the PCR reads. It is TCRdb's table, rather than the study itself, that gives the V and J calls and clone size. The table shows about 35,000 clones, with over 25% occurring only once. Study-level findings and limits: In blood and tumor, TCR beta diversity was reportedly significantly higher in malignant thyroid tumors than in benign nodules.

No treatment of any kind had been given to any patient before thyroid surgery. This clone was observed many times. Its target is not known. This clonotype was obtained from a female donor with papillary thyroid cancer or a benign thyroid nodule (not recorded which). Some clones in this sample may be carry-over from other donors' samples. The sequenced material came from blood.

The CDR3 protein is CASKRDRMETQYF. The DNA of the CDR3 is TGTGCCAGCAAAAGGGACAGGATGGAGACCCAGTACTTC. The chain combines TRBV2 with TRBJ2-5, with 8 nucleotides matching TRBD1. J was trimmed by 5 bases and V by 7 bases; bases with no gene match: 6. CDR3 size: 13 residues. CDR1 is SNHLY and CDR2 is FYNNEI in the germline V gene.